These 29 T cell receptor beta chains share one sample of origin, sequenced in a study of blood T cell repertoires in COVID-19. Sequenced by immunoSEQ multiplex PCR; TCRdb stores in-frame clones only, minus some. The sample has approximately 400,000 clones, approximately 77% seen once. The sequencing input was peripheral blood. These receptors came from a human donor with acute or convalescent COVID-19. The donor label of this sample is uncertain.

Written as DNA, the CDR3 is TGTGCCAGCAGCCGGGACTCTCTAACAACCCTCCACTTT. Translated: CASSRDSLTTLHF. The genes are TRBV2 and TRBJ1-6, with D maybe TRBD1 (5 bases). The CDR3 is 13 residues long. The germline V and J ends were trimmed by 6 bases and 14 bases, with 17 bases remaining between them. Per germline, CDR1 SNHLY and CDR2 FYNNEI.

The rearrangement uses TRBV12-3 or TRBV12-4 and TRBJ2-3, with no clear D. V gave up 3 bases and J gave up 4 bases, with 8 bases separating them. This CDR3 region has 13 residues. DNA of the CDR3: TGTGCCAGCAGTTTGAACAAACCAGATACGCAGTATTTT. It yields the protein CASSLNKPDTQYF.

The table lists this clone with a few counts. This same CDR3 is encoded by further DNA sequences in the sample. The J gene is TRBJ2-7, the V gene TRBV4-2; TRBD2 matches at 12 bases. This CDR3 contains 15 residues. The trim removed 1 base at V and 2 bases at J, leaving 0 bases unmatched. Germline assignment: CDR1 LGHNA and CDR2 YNFKEQ. CDR3 protein: CASSQGLAGAYEQYF. The CDR3 nucleotides read TGTGCCAGCAGCCAAGGACTAGCGGGAGCCTACGAGCAGTACTTC.

The chain couples TRBV21-1 to TRBJ1-5; TRBD1 was called by the table and not checked on the DNA. TRBV21-1 is a pseudogene locus. The CDR3 is 19 amino acids. CDR3 coding DNA: TGTGCCAGCAGCCCCCCTCGGACAGGGCGGGAATATAGCAATCAGCCCCAGCATTTT. Its protein is CASSPPRTGREYSNQPQHF.

The chain combines TRBV7-2 with TRBJ2-5; 9 bases fit TRBD2. Looked up from germline, CDR1 is SGHTA and CDR2 is FQGNSA. This CDR3 is built from 17 residues. With V trimmed by 2 bases and J by 2 bases, 9 bases remained unmatched. The CDR3 loop is CASSLKWTSVSQETQYF. CDR3 sequence (DNA): TGTGCCAGCAGCTTAAAGTGGACTAGCGTATCACAAGAGACCCAGTACTTC.

J is TRBJ1-1 and V is TRBV28; 8 positions agree with TRBD1. V trimming: 4 bases; J trimming: 3 bases; junction bases outside the gene matches: 7. In germline, CDR1 is MDHEN, CDR2 SYDVKM. The CDR3 is 15 residues long. The CDR3 sequence is CASSSIGQGYTEAFF. For the CDR3, the DNA is TGTGCCAGCAGTTCTATAGGACAGGGATACACTGAAGCTTTCTTT.

The DNA for the CDR3 is TGTGCCAGCGGTAGCGGGAGCGCGGATACGCAGTATTTT. Its protein is CASGSGSADTQYF. The chain combines TRBV12-3 or TRBV12-4 with TRBJ2-3; 9 bases line up with TRBD2. The CDR3 extends over 13 amino acids. V lost 8 bases to trimming and J lost 6 bases; unmatched junction nucleotides: 6.

This chain uses TRBV15 with TRBJ1-1; 8 bases are shared with TRBD1. The germline V gene has CDR1 LNHNV and CDR2 YYDKDF (reference sequence). Losses at the gene ends were 4 bases for V and 1 base for J; bases not matched to a gene: 5. The CDR3 runs 15 residues. The CDR3 nucleotides read TGTGCCACCAGCATCAGGACAGGGTGGAACACTGAAGCTTTCTTT. Protein product: CATSIRTGWNTEAFF. Based on the CDR3 plus reference TRBV15 and TRBJ1-1, the full variable domain is DAMVIQNPRYQVTQFGKPVTLSCSQTLNHNVMYWYQQKSSQAPKLLFHYYDKDFNNEADTPDNFQSRRPNTSFCFLDIRSPGLGDTAMYLCATSIRTGWNTEAFFGQGTRLTVV.

V usage is TRBV10-2 and J usage is TRBJ2-3, with TRBD2 identical over 10 bases. CDR1 WSHSY and CDR2 SAAADI come from the germline V gene. J lost 4 bases, V lost 8 bases, and 12 bases had no gene match. There are 16 residues in the CDR3. The CDR3: CASGPSGRAGADTQYF. The CDR3 coding sequence is TGCGCCAGCGGGCCCAGCGGGAGGGCCGGGGCAGATACGCAGTATTTT.

The rearrangement joins TRBV4-1 to TRBJ2-1; TRBD2 matches at 8 bases. This CDR3 region has 14 residues. The germline V gene has CDR1 MGHRA and CDR2 YSYEKL. V dropped 0 bases and J dropped 14; count of bases not matched to a gene: 9. This CDR3 is CASSQEWAGGGEFF. The CDR3 coding sequence is TGCGCCAGCAGCCAAGAATGGGCGGGAGGAGGCGAGTTCTTC.

This clone has only one observation. In DNA form, the CDR3 reads TGTGCCTGGAGGGGAGGAGGCAATCAGCCCCAGCATTTT. Its translation is CAWRGGGNQPQHF. J is TRBJ1-5 and V is TRBV30; no definite D call. Germline CDR1 reads GTSNPN; CDR2 reads SVGIG (reference sequence). The CDR3 spans 13 residues. V dropped 3 bases and J dropped 2 bases, with 8 bases sitting between them.

This clone was recorded once. The chain recombines TRBV19 with TRBJ1-3, with D unclear. CDR3 length: 14 residues. Per germline, CDR1 LNHDA and CDR2 SQIVND (reference sequence). V was shortened by 6 bases and J by 1 base, with 10 bases between the two germline ends. The CDR3 is CASSSAGSGNTIYF. The DNA for the CDR3 is TGTGCCAGTAGCTCGGCAGGATCTGGAAACACCATATATTTT.

J is TRBJ1-2 and V is TRBV5-1; 7 bases map to TRBD1. This CDR3 comprises 15 residues. Trimming cost V 0 bases and J 4 bases; bases outside gene matches: 6. Per the germline V gene, CDR1 is SGHRS and CDR2 is YFSETQ. The CDR3 region has the DNA TGCGCCAGCAGCTTGGCCAACAGGGGTTCCTATGGCTACACCTTC. It yields the protein CASSLANRGSYGYTF.

This sequence joins TRBV14 and TRBJ2-2; D not resolved. This CDR3 contains 17 residues. The V end lost 3 bases, the J end lost 5 bases, and 19 bases lay between the germline ends. The V gene's germline CDR1 is SGHDN and CDR2 FVKESK. Here the CDR3 reads CASSQTLGAPSTGELFF. CDR3 nucleotides: TGTGCCAGCAGCCAGACTCTAGGAGCTCCGAGTACCGGGGAGCTGTTTTTT.

On this clone: At the DNA level, this CDR3 is encoded by other sequences in the same sample as well. The V gene is TRBV6-5, the J gene TRBJ1-2; 9 bases agree with TRBD1. Germline lookup yields CDR1 MNHEY and CDR2 SVGAGI. The length of the CDR3 is 14 residues. J lost 7 bases, V lost 2 bases, and 5 bases had no gene match. The CDR3 reads CASSYLGQGGGYTF. CDR3 DNA: TGTGCCAGCAGTTACCTGGGACAGGGAGGTGGCTACACCTTC.

Comment on this clone: The same CDR3 is also encoded by other DNA sequences in this sample. The chain employs TRBV11-2 and TRBJ2-7, with TRBD1 matching over 8 bases. With V trimmed by 1 base and J by 3 bases, 2 bases remained unmatched. Germline lookup yields CDR1 SGHAT and CDR2 FQNNGV. This CDR3 region has 14 residues. Here the CDR3 reads CASSLGGQGYEQYF. DNA for the CDR3: TGTGCCAGCAGCTTAGGCGGACAGGGCTACGAGCAGTACTTC.

In its sample, this clone was seen a few times. The V gene is TRBV10-1, the J gene TRBJ1-1; no firm D call. Germline V gives CDR1 WNHNN, CDR2 SYGVQD (reference sequence). V shed 2 bases and J shed 1 base, with 5 bases lying between them. The CDR3 sequence is 13 residues long. The CDR3 nucleotides read TGCGCCAGCAGTGAGAACAGGAACACTGAAGCTTTCTTT. It codes for CASSENRNTEAFF.

In its sample, this clone was seen once. V usage is TRBV5-1 and J usage is TRBJ1-6; D uncertain. With 1 base removed from V and 9 bases from J, the gap between germline ends came to 11 bases. From germline, CDR1 is SGHRS and CDR2 YFSETQ. The CDR3 consists of 14 residues. CDR3 sequence reads: CASSLWATSSPLHF. CDR3 sequence (DNA): TGCGCCAGCAGCTTGTGGGCCACCTCTTCACCCCTCCACTTT.

This clone has only one observation. The chain joins TRBV27 to TRBJ1-2; a weak D match, TRBD1 (6 bases). The CDR3 length is 13 residues. The germline V and J ends were trimmed by 3 bases and 7 bases, with 12 bases remaining between them. CDR1 and CDR2 (germline): MNHEY, SMNVEV (reference sequence). The CDR3 region is CASSFGGASGYTF. The CDR3 DNA is TGTGCCAGCAGTTTCGGGGGGGCAAGTGGCTACACCTTC.

The chain couples TRBV5-1 to TRBJ2-7; D gene unclear. Germline CDR1 reads SGHRS; CDR2 reads YFSETQ. Between the trimmed V and J ends, which lost 0 bases and 3 bases, there was a span of 7 bases. The CDR3 consists of 13 residues. Here the CDR3 DNA reads TGCGCCAGCAGCTTGGCTACCGGCTACGAGCAGTACTTC. It encodes CASSLATGYEQYF.

CDR3 sequence: CASRGTQDYEQYF. The CDR3 region has the DNA TGTGCCAGCAGGGGGACTCAGGACTACGAGCAGTACTTC. The rearrangement links TRBV27 to TRBJ2-7; maybe TRBD2 (6 bases). Trimming took off 6 bases at V and 3 bases at J, with 12 bases between the two ends. Per the germline V gene, CDR1 is MNHEY and CDR2 is SMNVEV (reference sequence). The CDR3 is 13 residues long.

The genes are TRBV11-2 and TRBJ1-1; D not resolved. The CDR3 covers 14 residues. The germline V gene encodes CDR1 SGHAT and CDR2 FQNNGV. The V end lost 4 bases, the J end lost 0 bases, and 9 bases lay between the germline ends. As DNA, the CDR3 is TGTGCCAGCAGCTCAGTGCAGGTGAACACTGAAGCTTTCTTT. Its protein product is CASSSVQVNTEAFF.

This chain joins TRBV6-1 and TRBJ2-2, with 9 bases matching TRBD2. Germline V gives CDR1 MNHNS, CDR2 SASEGT. The CDR3 runs 16 residues. Germline trimming cut 1 base from V and 7 bases from J; bases unmatched to any gene: 7. CDR3 in DNA: TGTGCCAGCAGTGAAGTGGCGGGAGGGCCAAACGGGGAGCTGTTTTTT. Its translation is CASSEVAGGPNGELFF.

The V call is TRBV18, the J call TRBJ2-1; 12 nucleotides agree with TRBD2. V lost 4 bases to trimming and J lost 10 bases; unmatched junction nucleotides: 8. The CDR3 is 15 residues long. CDR1 is KGHSH and CDR2 is LQKENI in the germline V gene. The DNA of the CDR3 is TGTGCCAGCTCACTTCGGACTAGCGGGAACCTAGAGCAGTTCTTC. It yields the protein CASSLRTSGNLEQFF. Combining the CDR3 with reference TRBV18 and TRBJ2-1 gives the whole variable domain NAGVMQNPRHLVRRRGQEARLRCSPMKGHSHVYWYRQLPEEGLKFMVYLQKENIIDESGMPKERFSAEFPKEGPSILRIQQVVRGDSAAYFCASSLRTSGNLEQFFGPGTRLTVL.

This clone was detected ten times or more. This chain uses TRBV3-1 (or the pseudogene TRBV3-2) with TRBJ2-7; D is possibly TRBD1 (7 bases). The CDR3 is 20 residues long. Trimming pared 1 base from V and 3 bases from J, leaving 28 bases between. Germline lookup yields CDR1 LGHDT and CDR2 YNNKEL (reference sequence). The CDR3 DNA follows: TGTGCCAGCAGCCAAGGAAGGTCCGGCAGGGGGGCGCATAAGGGCTACGAGCAGTACTTC. It codes for CASSQGRSGRGAHKGYEQYF.

The CDR3 coding sequence is TGCAGCGTTGCGTTCGCAGGGGGTGGCACTGAAGCTTTCTTT. Its translation is CSVAFAGGGTEAFF. The rearrangement joins TRBV29-1 to TRBJ1-1, with 7 bases lining up with TRBD1. The CDR3 totals 14 residues. Trimming took 4 bases from V and 4 from J; bases not matched to a gene: 9. Per germline, CDR1 SQVTM and CDR2 ANQGSEA.

The CDR3 DNA is TGTGCCAGCAGTGAGACAGGTTTAGGAAACACCATATATTTT. Protein product: CASSETGLGNTIYF. The V call is TRBV6-1, the J call TRBJ1-3, with D possibly matching TRBD1 (6 bases). In germline, CDR1 is MNHNS, CDR2 SASEGT. V was pared by 3 bases and J by 4 bases, with 10 bases between. The CDR3 has 14 amino acids.

This clone was seen just once. V usage is TRBV2 and J usage is TRBJ1-1, with TRBD1 as a possible D gene (5 bases). V was clipped by 4 bases and J by 9 bases, with 21 bases between them. The CDR3 is 15 residues long. Germline-derived CDR1 and CDR2 are SNHLY and FYNNEI. For the CDR3, the DNA is TGTGCCAGCAGTGCCACGTCCGGGGGTAGAGGGAAAGCTTTCTTT. It encodes CASSATSGGRGKAFF.

The gene calls are TRBV5-1 and TRBJ1-1; no definite D call. The V end was cut by 4 bases, the J end by 2 bases, with 12 bases between. Germline V gene sequence: CDR1 SGHRS, CDR2 YFSETQ. This CDR3 contains 14 residues. The CDR3 reads CASSTEGVNTEAFF. The DNA of the CDR3 is TGCGCCAGCAGCACTGAGGGAGTTAACACTGAAGCTTTCTTT.